Shown below are 7 T cell receptor beta chains from a single sample sequenced in a study of shared clonotypes between healthy human individuals. Sequenced by immunoSEQ multiplex PCR; TCRdb stores in-frame clones only, minus some. Of over a million clones listed, roughly 96% are singletons. The sample consisted of naive CD4+ T cells sorted from blood. This sample's subset: CD45RA+ positively selected. These receptors were taken from a man aged 25-45 years in good health.

This clone was seen just once. The chain combines TRBV28 with TRBJ2-7; 11 nucleotides align to TRBD2. Trimming took 6 bases from V and 5 from J; bases not matched to a gene: 9. The CDR3 contains 15 residues. The germline gives CDR1 MDHEN, CDR2 SYDVKM. The CDR3 region has the DNA TGTGCCAGCAGGCAAACTAGCGGGAGAATCCACGAGCAGTACTTC. Its protein product is CASRQTSGRIHEQYF. The variable domain in full, completed from reference TRBV28 and TRBJ2-7, reads DVKVTQSSRYLVKRTGEKVFLECVQDMDHENMFWYRQDPGLGLRLIYFSYDVKMKEKGDIPEGYSVSREKKERFSLILESASTNQTSMYLCASRQTSGRIHEQYFGPGTRLTVT.

V and J are TRBV7-2 and TRBJ2-2; 7 nucleotides agree with TRBD1. J was trimmed by 7 bases and V by 9 bases; bases with no gene match: 8. The germline V gene encodes CDR1 SGHTA and CDR2 FQGNSA. CDR3 length equals 13 residues. CDR3 nucleotides: TGTGCCAGGGGAACAGGGGTTGGCGGGGAGCTGTTTTTT. It yields the protein CARGTGVGGELFF.

The chain carries TRBV19 and TRBJ2-1, with 7 bases aligning to TRBD2. Germline trimming cut 7 bases from V and 7 bases from J; bases unmatched to any gene: 16. Germline CDR1 reads LNHDA; CDR2 reads SQIVND (reference sequence). The CDR3 extends over 16 amino acids. The CDR3 region is CASTLFPVSGPNEQFF. CDR3 coding DNA: TGTGCCAGTACCCTTTTCCCGGTTAGCGGGCCTAATGAGCAGTTCTTC.

The rearrangement joins TRBV28 to TRBJ1-2; maybe TRBD1 (5 bases). The CDR3 totals 13 residues. With 5 bases removed from V and 3 bases from J, the gap between germline ends came to 10 bases. The germline CDR1 and CDR2 sequences are MDHEN and SYDVKM. The CDR3, as DNA: TGTGCCAGCAGTCCCACAGGTTACTATGGCTACACCTTC. Translating it yields CASSPTGYYGYTF.

The chain carries TRBV7-8 and TRBJ2-6; 7 nucleotides match TRBD1. This CDR3 has 16 residues. V lost 2 bases to trimming and J lost 2 bases; unmatched junction nucleotides: 3. Germline V CDR1 and CDR2: SGHVS, FQNEAQ. The CDR3 DNA reads TGTGCCAGCAGCTTAAGAGACAGGGCTGGGGCCAACGTCCTGACTTTC. It translates to CASSLRDRAGANVLTF.

Comment on this clone: The sample has other DNA sequences that encode this CDR3 too. J is TRBJ2-2 and V is TRBV18, with TRBD2 identical over 12 bases. The CDR3 spans 16 residues. V trimming: 1 base; J trimming: 5 bases; junction bases outside the gene matches: 2. CDR1 is KGHSH and CDR2 is LQKENI in the germline V gene. CDR3 sequence: CASSPRLAGVTGELFF. The CDR3 nucleotides are TGTGCCAGCTCACCACGACTAGCGGGAGTGACCGGGGAGCTGTTTTTT.

V is TRBV28 and J is TRBJ2-3; D ambiguous. Looked up from germline, CDR1 is MDHEN and CDR2 is SYDVKM. V shed 6 bases and J shed 2 bases, with 12 bases lying between them. The CDR3 covers 14 residues. For the CDR3, the DNA is TGTGCCAGCAGGGACGTGGCAGCCACAGATACGCAGTATTTT. Translated: CASRDVAATDTQYF.